The rows below give T cell receptor beta chains drawn from one sample of a study of cytomegalovirus exposure and HLA in healthy donors. Profiling relied on immunoSEQ multiplex PCR, and the TCRdb table lists in-frame clones only, not all of them. This table holds 150,000 to 200,000 clones, 70% to 80% found once. Sequencing was performed on PBMCs. The receptors derive from an older woman in good health and CMV-seropositive. Each CDR3 is given without its conserved first and last residue. Each record gives: J gene, V gene, CDR3 length, CDR3 protein.

TRBJ2-7	TRBV6-1	12	ASILDRSSYEQY
TRBJ1-2	TRBV15	11	ATRGWGGDGYT
TRBJ2-3	TRBV6-5	13	ASSYSAGSTDTQY
TRBJ1-1	TRBV18	15	ASSLIQGISMNTEAF
TRBJ1-1	TRBV5-5	14	ASSLGQGDLGTEAF
TRBJ1-5	TRBV4-2	13	ASSQEQGGYRPQH
TRBJ1-5	TRBV19	13	ASRPLLGGNQPQH
TRBJ1-3	TRBV6-6	10	ASSTTGNTIY
TRBJ2-2	TRBV2	13	ASRRDSLNTGELF
TRBJ2-7	TRBV4-1	12	ASSQVLTGYEQY
TRBJ2-2	TRBV7-2	12	ASSADSYTGELF
TRBJ1-2	TRBV29-1	10	SVLRSNYGYT
TRBJ2-4	TRBV5-1	13	ASSLEGQPQNIQY
TRBJ2-2	TRBV29-1	11	SVSSRPTGELF
TRBJ2-3	TRBV7-3	14	ASSLTGPSGGPTQY
TRBJ2-7	TRBV27	13	ASSFWTGIVYEQY
NA	TRBV2	9	ASRGNDEQY
TRBJ2-7	TRBV7-9	11	ASSFGQGDEQY
TRBJ1-1	TRBV5-4	13	ASSAGQGASYEAF
TRBJ2-3	TRBV6-1	13	ASRNRDRVADTQY
TRBJ1-1	TRBV28	14	ASSSPQEGWYTEAF
TRBJ1-2	TRBV29-1	12	SVSSGGLVYGYT
TRBJ1-6	TRBV5-4	13	ASSLGHSGGSPLH
TRBJ1-4	TRBV28	13	ASSFVQGRWEKLF
TRBJ2-1	TRBV9	14	ASSAPLAVAYNEQF
TRBJ1-2	TRBV4-1	13	ASSQAPPGFYGYT
TRBJ2-1	TRBV7-3	13	ASSLGTRRDNEQF
TRBJ1-6	TRBV11-1	12	ASTARGNSSPLH
TRBJ1-3	TRBV7-9	11	ASSLDNYNTIY
TRBJ2-2	TRBV27	18	ASSLTASRSSGRSTGELF
TRBJ2-7	TRBV7-3	11	ASRGTGTYEQY
TRBJ1-1	TRBV28	12	ASSEHTGGTEAF
TRBJ2-1	TRBV20-1	9	SAQTSKEQF
TRBJ2-6	TRBV5-1	16	ASSSLPTGDSGANVLT
TRBJ1-1	TRBV7-2	12	ASSLGGLGAEAF
TRBJ2-7	TRBV28	11	ASNYGTTGEQY
TRBJ2-7	TRBV5-1	10	ASSSDRDEQY
TRBJ1-4	TRBV5-8	12	ASSLTGVPEKLF
TRBJ1-5	TRBV21-1	13	ASSYRVSLPQPQH
TRBJ1-5	TRBV2	12	ASSDSKEDQPQH
TRBJ2-2	TRBV7-7	13	ASSPGQGYTGELF
TRBJ1-2	TRBV9	12	ASTKTGGGYGYT
TRBJ1-2	TRBV28	10	ASGNRFYGYT
TRBJ2-3	TRBV10-1	18	ASSELGTSGHPNSTDTQY
TRBJ1-5	TRBV19	13	ASSANPTGNQPQH
TRBJ2-7	TRBV9	14	ASSASPLAHSYEQY
NA	TRBV6-1	13	ASSDATVPFYEQY
TRBJ2-3	TRBV7-9	9	ASSREQTMY
TRBJ2-3	TRBV2	12	ARIHRGPGDTQY
TRBJ1-3	TRBV29-1	11	SGGRGAGNTIY